These 14 T cell receptor beta chains originate from one sample sequenced in a study of blood T cell repertoires in COVID-19. Repertoires were generated with immunoSEQ multiplex PCR, while TCRdb's copy carries only in-frame clones and drops some. The repertoire holds about half a million clones, with approximately 83% as singletons. The source material was peripheral blood. These receptors came from a human donor in a cohort sampled during active COVID-19.

V and J are TRBV5-1 and TRBJ2-6, with 11 bases lining up with TRBD2. There are 18 residues in the CDR3. Per the germline V gene, CDR1 is SGHRS and CDR2 is YFSETQ. Losses at the gene ends were 1 base for V and 1 base for J; bases not matched to a gene: 4. The CDR3 sequence is CASSLFLAGGSGANVLTF. Here the CDR3 DNA reads TGCGCCAGCAGCTTGTTCTTAGCGGGAGGGTCTGGGGCCAACGTCCTGACTTTC.

The rearrangement joins TRBV27 to TRBJ2-7; D is uncertain. V gave up 2 bases and J gave up 4 bases, with 12 bases separating them. The length of the CDR3 is 14 residues. Germline V CDR1 and CDR2: MNHEY, SMNVEV (reference sequence). CDR3: CASSLGSLQYEQYF. CDR3 DNA sequence: TGTGCCAGCAGTTTAGGCAGTCTCCAGTACGAGCAGTACTTC.

This clone was seen a few times. CDR3 nucleotides: TGTGCCAGCAGATTCGACAGGGTCGATGAGCAGTTCTTC. Translated: CASRFDRVDEQFF. The chain combines TRBV2 with TRBJ2-1; 7 bases match TRBD1. CDR3 length equals 13 residues. The germline V gene encodes CDR1 SNHLY and CDR2 FYNNEI. V dropped 6 bases and J dropped 8; count of bases not matched to a gene: 7.

This chain joins TRBV9 and TRBJ2-2; 8 nucleotides agree with TRBD2. Germline V gives CDR1 SGDLS, CDR2 YYNGEE. Unmatched junction bases numbered 12, after V lost 1 base and J lost 7 bases. This CDR3 is built from 17 residues. The CDR3 is CASSVYSGSGFGGELFF. Here the CDR3 DNA reads TGTGCCAGCAGCGTATACAGCGGGAGCGGGTTCGGCGGGGAGCTGTTTTTT.

The chain has TRBV18 and TRBJ1-3; no firm D call. The V and J ends lost 2 bases and 2 bases respectively, with 13 bases between them. The CDR3 has 16 amino acids. CDR1 and CDR2 (germline): KGHSH, LQKENI. Here the CDR3 DNA reads TGTGCCAGCTCACCATACGCCGGGGTAACTGGAAACACCATATATTTT. This gives the protein CASSPYAGVTGNTIYF.

The rearrangement joins TRBV4-2 to TRBJ1-1; 9 bases map to TRBD1. Germline trimming cut 1 base from V and 1 base from J; bases unmatched to any gene: 4. Per the germline V gene, CDR1 is LGHNA and CDR2 is YNFKEQ. This CDR3 has 16 amino acids. Here the CDR3 reads CASSQAKDRGNTEAFF. The CDR3 DNA reads TGTGCCAGCAGCCAAGCTAAGGACAGGGGGAACACTGAAGCTTTCTTT.

A few counts support this clone. The genes are TRBV7-2 and TRBJ2-7, with D possibly TRBD1 on 5 matching bases. The CDR3 is 13 residues long. The germline CDR1 and CDR2 sequences are SGHTA and FQGNSA. The V end was cut by 1 base, the J end by 3 bases, with 7 bases between. In DNA form, the CDR3 reads TGTGCCAGCAGCTTAGGACAGATCTACGAGCAGTACTTC. It is translated as CASSLGQIYEQYF.

The chain employs TRBV5-1 and TRBJ1-1; 8 bases map to TRBD1. The CDR3 spans 14 residues. The V gene end was trimmed by 0 bases and the J gene end by 7 bases; junction bases not matched to a gene: 5. CDR1 and CDR2 from the germline V gene are SGHRS and YFSETQ. For the CDR3, the DNA is TGCGCCAGCAGCTTGGCGGACAGGGTACTTGAAGCTTTCTTT. It specifies CASSLADRVLEAFF. The full variable domain, rest sourced from reference TRBV5-1 and TRBJ1-1, is KAGVTQTPRYLIKTRGQQVTLSCSPISGHRSVSWYQQTPGQGLQFLFEYFSETQRNKGNFPGRFSGRQFSNSRSEMNVSTLELGDSALYLCASSLADRVLEAFFGQGTRLTVV.

This chain connects TRBV28 to TRBJ2-7, with 8 nucleotides matching TRBD2. This CDR3 region has 14 residues. Germline CDR1 reads MDHEN; CDR2 reads SYDVKM. With 11 bases clipped from V and 2 bases from J, the junction kept 11 bases outside the gene matches. The CDR3 DNA reads TGTGCCGCAGGTACTAGCGGAATTGCCTACGAGCAGTACTTC. Its translation is CAAGTSGIAYEQYF. The full variable domain, in which reference TRBV28 and TRBJ2-7 provide the parts outside the CDR3, is DVKVTQSSRYLVKRTGEKVFLECVQDMDHENMFWYRQDPGLGLRLIYFSYDVKMKEKGDIPEGYSVSREKKERFSLILESASTNQTSMYLCAAGTSGIAYEQYFGPGTRLTVT.

The rearrangement joins TRBV7-2 to TRBJ1-6; D call uncertain. V lost 3 bases and J 9 bases, leaving 6 bases between the germline ends. This CDR3 is 12 amino acids long. Germline V gene data show CDR1 as SGHTA and CDR2 as FQGNSA. The CDR3, as DNA: TGTGCCAGCAGCTTCTTCTCTTCACCCCTCCACTTT. Amino acids: CASSFFSSPLHF.

On this clone: This same CDR3 is encoded by further DNA sequences in the sample. The chain uses TRBV28 and TRBJ2-7; 7 positions agree with TRBD1. Germline-derived CDR1 and CDR2 are MDHEN and SYDVKM. Germline trimming cut 6 bases from V and 1 base from J; bases unmatched to any gene: 3. This CDR3 spans 13 amino acids. CDR3 coding DNA: TGTGCCAGCAGCTTGACAGGGTCCTACGAGCAGTACTTC. Translating gives CASSLTGSYEQYF.

The gene calls are TRBV6-5 and TRBJ1-2; maybe TRBD1 (6 bases). Germline values: CDR1 MNHEY, CDR2 SVGAGI. The CDR3 sequence is 11 residues long. V was pared by 11 bases and J by 5 bases, with 12 bases between. The CDR3 reads CAEDRLYGYTF. CDR3 coding DNA: TGTGCCGAGGACAGACTATATGGCTACACCTTC.

This chain uses TRBV15 with TRBJ2-7, with TRBD1 matching over 7 bases. From germline, CDR1 is LNHNV and CDR2 YYDKDF (reference sequence). The V and J ends lost 4 bases and 6 bases, in that order; junction bases with no gene match: 15. This CDR3 spans 16 amino acids. The CDR3 DNA reads TGTGCCACCAGCACCCCGACAGGGTACGTTATTGGCGAGCAGTACTTC. Its translation is CATSTPTGYVIGEQYF.

V is TRBV2 and J is TRBJ1-3; tentative D call: TRBD1 (5 bases). Germline CDR1 reads SNHLY; CDR2 reads FYNNEI. Trimming removed 3 bases at V and 4 bases at J, with 10 bases between. There are 14 residues in the CDR3. CDR3: CASSDRAGGNTIYF. For the CDR3, the DNA is TGTGCCAGCAGTGACAGGGCAGGGGGAAACACCATATATTTT. Full variable domain (missing parts from reference TRBV2 and TRBJ1-3): EPEVTQTPSHQVTQMGQEVILRCVPISNHLYFYWYRQILGQKVEFLVSFYNNEISEKSEIFDDQFSVERPDGSNFTLKIRSTKLEDSAMYFCASSDRAGGNTIYFGEGSWLTVV.